The 5 T cell receptor beta chains presented below share a single source sample, sequenced in a study of blood T cell repertoires in COVID-19. Clones were read by immunoSEQ multiplex PCR, and TCRdb kept only the in-frame ones, dropping some. The sample comprises roughly 150,000 clones, 88% of which are singletons, and around 2.1% rests with the top ten. The sequenced material came from peripheral blood. The receptors shown here come from a man aged 50 to 60 who had recovered from COVID-19.

This sequence joins TRBV18 and TRBJ1-4; 7 bases agree with TRBD1. This CDR3 region has 16 residues. V shed 1 base, J shed 0 bases, and the junction held 2 bases outside the gene matches. Germline CDR1 and CDR2: KGHSH and LQKENI. The CDR3 nucleotides read TGTGCCAGCTCACCACGCGGACAGGCAACTAATGAAAAACTGTTTTTT. Residues: CASSPRGQATNEKLFF.

This sequence joins TRBV19 and TRBJ1-2, with 7 positions matching TRBD1. This CDR3 has 16 amino acids. Germline V gene lookup returns CDR1 LNHDA and CDR2 SQIVND (reference sequence). V dropped 0 bases and J dropped 4; count of bases not matched to a gene: 8. In DNA, the CDR3 is TGTGCCAGTAGTATAGACACAGGGGATGGCGGCTATGGCTACACCTTC. Encoded protein: CASSIDTGDGGYGYTF.

The rearrangement joins TRBV7-2 to TRBJ1-5; no clear D gene. V lost 0 bases to trimming and J lost 7 bases, with 10 bases between them. Per germline, CDR1 SGHTA and CDR2 FQGNSA. The CDR3 sequence is 14 residues long. In nucleotides, the CDR3 is TGTGCCAGCAGCTTAGCCGGGGTACAGCAGCCCCAGCATTTT. This codes for CASSLAGVQQPQHF.

The genes are TRBV7-3 and TRBJ1-1; 8 bases map to TRBD1. The CDR3 totals 14 residues. Unmatched junction bases numbered 7, after V lost 5 bases and J lost 5 bases. Germline-derived CDR1 and CDR2 are SGHTA and FQGTGA. The CDR3 DNA follows: TGTGCCAGCAGCGAAACAGGGGGAAGAACTGAAGCTTTCTTT. This codes for CASSETGGRTEAFF.

Concerning this clone: An end of the junction does not agree with germline; a read error may underlie this. The chain recombines TRBV2 with TRBJ2-3; 7 bases match TRBD1. From germline, CDR1 is SNHLY and CDR2 FYNNEI. The CDR3 sequence is 14 residues long. The CDR3 bases are TGTGCCAGCGGTGACAGGGTGGGGACAGATACGCAGTATTTT. This sequence encodes CASGDRVGTDTQYF.